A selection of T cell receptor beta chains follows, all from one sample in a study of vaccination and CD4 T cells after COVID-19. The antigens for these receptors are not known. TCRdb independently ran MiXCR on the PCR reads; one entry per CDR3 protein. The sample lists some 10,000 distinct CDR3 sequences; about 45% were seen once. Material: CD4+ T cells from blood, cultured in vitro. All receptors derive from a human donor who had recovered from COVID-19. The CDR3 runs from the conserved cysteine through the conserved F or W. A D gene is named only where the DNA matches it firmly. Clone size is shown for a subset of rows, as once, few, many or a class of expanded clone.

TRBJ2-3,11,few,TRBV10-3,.,CAIGATDTQYF,TGTGCCATCGGGGCCACAGATACGCAGTATTTT
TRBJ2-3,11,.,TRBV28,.,CASSRRYTQYF,TGTGCCAGCTCCCGAAGGTATACGCAGTATTTT
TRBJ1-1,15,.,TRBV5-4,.,CASSLARTANTEAFF,TGTGCCAGCAGCTTGGCCCGGACGGCGAACACTGAAGCTTTCTTT
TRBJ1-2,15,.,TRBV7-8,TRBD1,CASSSLTGLSGGYTF,TGTGCCAGCAGCTCGCTGACAGGGTTAAGTGGTGGCTACACCTTC
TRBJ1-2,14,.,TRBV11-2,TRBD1,CANSLKGQGGGYTF,TGTGCCAACAGCCTCAAAGGACAGGGTGGTGGCTACACCTTC
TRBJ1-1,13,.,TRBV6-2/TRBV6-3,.,CASSAMGSTEAFF,TGTGCCAGCAGCGCCATGGGGAGCACTGAAGCTTTCTTT
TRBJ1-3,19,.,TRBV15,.,CATSRDPVVGDASGNTIYF,TGTGCCACCAGCAGAGACCCCGTGGTAGGGGATGCCTCTGGAAACACCATATATTTT
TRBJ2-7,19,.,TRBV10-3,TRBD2,CAISESYGAGGLSHHEQYF,TGTGCCATCAGTGAGTCCTACGGAGCGGGGGGCCTCTCTCACCACGAGCAGTACTTC
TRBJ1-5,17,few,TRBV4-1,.,CASSQGGARGFRQPQHF,TGCGCCAGCAGCCAGGGGGGGGCCAGGGGCTTCCGTCAGCCCCAGCATTTT
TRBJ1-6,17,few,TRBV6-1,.,CASPEGWRSSYNSPLHF,TGTGCCAGCCCCGAGGGCTGGCGGAGCTCCTATAATTCACCCCTCCACTTT
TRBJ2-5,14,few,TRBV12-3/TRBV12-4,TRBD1,CASRIQGAGETQYF,TGTGCCAGCAGAATACAGGGGGCGGGGGAGACCCAGTACTTC
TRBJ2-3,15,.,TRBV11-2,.,CASSYYRDSTDTQYF,TGTGCCAGCAGCTATTACCGGGACAGCACAGATACGCAGTATTTT
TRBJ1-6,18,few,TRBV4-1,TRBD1,CASSQDYRGRISRSPLHF,TGCGCCAGCAGCCAGGACTACAGGGGGCGCATAAGCCGTTCACCCCTCCACTTT
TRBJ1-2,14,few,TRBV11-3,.,CASSPGSGIHGYTF,TGTGCCAGCAGCCCCGGGTCCGGCATCCATGGCTACACCTTC
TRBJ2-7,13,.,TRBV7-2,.,CASGSRALDEQYF,TGTGCCAGCGGGTCCAGGGCCTTGGACGAGCAGTACTTC
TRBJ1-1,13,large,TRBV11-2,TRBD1,CASSVDRGGEAFF,TGTGCCAGCAGCGTAGACAGGGGAGGTGAAGCTTTCTTT
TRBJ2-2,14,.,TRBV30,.,CACRSGGRGRELFF,TGTGCCTGCAGGTCTGGAGGTCGTGGGAGGGAGCTGTTTTTT
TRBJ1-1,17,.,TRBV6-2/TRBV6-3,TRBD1,CASSRQGAKGKNTEAFF,TGTGCCAGCAGTCGACAGGGGGCAAAGGGGAAGAACACTGAAGCTTTCTTT
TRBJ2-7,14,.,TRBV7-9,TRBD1,CASSLDARGYEQYF,TGTGCCAGCAGCTTAGACGCCAGGGGGTATGAGCAGTACTTC
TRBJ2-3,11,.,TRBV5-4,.,CASSLQDTQYF,TGTGCCAGCAGCCTTCAGGATACGCAGTATTTT
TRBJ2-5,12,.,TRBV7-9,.,CASSSQGETQYF,TGTGCCAGCAGCTCCCAAGGGGAGACCCAGTACTTC
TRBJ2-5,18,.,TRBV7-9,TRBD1,CASSFLGGDRGPFETQYF,TGTGCCAGCAGCTTCCTGGGGGGGGACAGGGGGCCGTTCGAGACCCAGTACTTC
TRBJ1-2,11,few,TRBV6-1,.,CASRTSMGYTF,TGTGCCAGCAGGACCTCCATGGGCTACACCTTC
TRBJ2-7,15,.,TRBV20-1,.,CSARDRGGGLYEQYF,TGCAGTGCTAGAGATAGGGGCGGGGGCCTCTACGAGCAGTACTTC
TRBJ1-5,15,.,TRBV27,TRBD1,CASSTGTGGNQPQHF,TGTGCCAGCAGTACCGGGACAGGGGGCAATCAGCCCCAGCATTTT
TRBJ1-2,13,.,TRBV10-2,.,CASSRDPIYGYTF,TGCGCCAGCAGTCGGGATCCGATCTATGGCTACACCTTC
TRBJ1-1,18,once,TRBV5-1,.,CASSLIGSSRGANTEAFF,TGCGCCAGCAGCTTAATCGGGAGCTCACGGGGAGCGAACACTGAAGCTTTCTTT
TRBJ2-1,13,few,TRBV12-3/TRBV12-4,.,CASSSGRSNEQFF,TGTGCCAGCAGTTCTGGACGTTCCAATGAGCAGTTCTTC
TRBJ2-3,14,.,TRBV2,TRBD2,CASSTSGGADTQYF,TGTGCCAGCAGTACTAGCGGGGGGGCAGATACGCAGTATTTT
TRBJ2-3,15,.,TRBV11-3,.,CASSLAMGQGDTQYF,TGTGCCAGCAGCTTAGCCATGGGGCAGGGAGATACGCAGTATTTT
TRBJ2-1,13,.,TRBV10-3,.,CAISEISSDEQFF,TGTGCCATCAGTGAGATAAGTTCCGATGAGCAGTTCTTC
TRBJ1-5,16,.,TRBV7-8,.,CASSFKGDLHNQPQHF,TGTGCCAGCAGCTTTAAAGGGGACCTTCATAATCAGCCCCAGCATTTT
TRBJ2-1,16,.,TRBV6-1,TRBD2,CASMIYSGGSYNEQFF,TGTGCCAGCATGATCTATAGCGGGGGTTCCTACAATGAGCAGTTCTTC
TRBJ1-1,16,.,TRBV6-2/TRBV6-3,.,CASSYRREGTNTEAFF,TGTGCCAGCAGTTACCGGAGGGAGGGGACTAACACTGAAGCTTTCTTT
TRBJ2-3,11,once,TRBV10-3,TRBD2,CAGSGGGTQYF,TGTGCCGGCAGCGGGGGGGGTACGCAGTATTTT
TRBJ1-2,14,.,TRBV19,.,CASSIGTGTYGYTF,TGTGCCAGTAGTATAGGGACGGGAACGTATGGCTACACCTTC
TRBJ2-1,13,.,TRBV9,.,CASSVQGRNEQFF,TGTGCCAGCAGCGTACAGGGCCGCAATGAGCAGTTCTTC
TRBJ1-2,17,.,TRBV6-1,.,CASSLSGYSMANYGYTF,TGTGCCAGCAGCCTTTCAGGTTACTCTATGGCTAACTATGGCTACACCTTC
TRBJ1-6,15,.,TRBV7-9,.,CASSLVLGSDSPLHF,TGTGCCAGCAGCTTAGTGTTAGGATCGGATTCACCCCTCCACTTT
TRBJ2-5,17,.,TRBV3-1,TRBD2,CASSSTPLRGVQETQYF,TGTGCCAGCAGCTCTACCCCTCTCCGGGGGGTTCAAGAGACCCAGTACTTC
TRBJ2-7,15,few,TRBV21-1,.,CASSKNKVEGYEQYF,TGTGCCAGCAGCAAGAATAAAGTCGAAGGCTACGAGCAGTACTTC
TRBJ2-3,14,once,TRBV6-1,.,CASSLFGSTDTQYF,TGTGCCAGCAGCCTTTTCGGAAGCACAGATACGCAGTATTTT
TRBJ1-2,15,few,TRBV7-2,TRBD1,CASSIGQGVALSYTF,TGTGCCAGCAGCATCGGACAGGGAGTGGCTCTTAGCTACACCTTC
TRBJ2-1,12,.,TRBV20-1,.,CSASGGSNEQFF,TGCAGTGCTAGTGGAGGGAGCAATGAGCAGTTCTTC
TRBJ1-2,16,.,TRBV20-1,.,CSATYQTEPANYGYTF,TGCAGTGCTACCTATCAGACAGAGCCTGCTAACTATGGCTACACCTTC
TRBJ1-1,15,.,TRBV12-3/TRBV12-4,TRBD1,CASSLHSTGRTEAFF,TGTGCCAGCAGTTTGCACTCGACAGGGCGCACTGAAGCTTTCTTT